A selection of T cell receptor beta chains follows, all from one sample in a study of metastatic and nonmetastatic thyroid tumors. TCRdb re-analyzed the PCR reads through MiXCR. The sample records approximately 16,000 clones, under 30% being singletons. Material for sequencing was adjacent normal tissue. All receptors come from a female donor with papillary thyroid cancer or a benign thyroid nodule (not recorded which). Some clones in this sample may be carry-over from other donors' samples. CDR3s include the opening cysteine and the closing phenylalanine or tryptophan. The D gene is left open where the match is weak. For some rows the clone size is stated as once, few or many, or as a class when expanded; others skip it.

V gene: TRBV20-1; CDR3 length: 13; clone size: NA; D gene: NA; J gene: TRBJ2-7; CDR3 DNA: TGCAGTGCTAGGGACAGAGCAACGTACGAGCAGTACTTC; CDR3 protein: CSARDRATYEQYF
V gene: TRBV11-1; CDR3 length: 15; clone size: few; D gene: NA; J gene: TRBJ2-1; CDR3 DNA: TGTGCCAGCAGCTTAGGTCAGGGAGGTGGAAATGAGCAGTTCTTC; CDR3 protein: CASSLGQGGGNEQFF
V gene: TRBV20-1; CDR3 length: 14; clone size: NA; D gene: NA; J gene: TRBJ2-5; CDR3 DNA: TGCAGTGCTAGAGATCCGGGACTTAGGGAGACCCAGTACTTC; CDR3 protein: CSARDPGLRETQYF
V gene: TRBV7-3; CDR3 length: 15; clone size: NA; D gene: NA; J gene: TRBJ2-2; CDR3 DNA: TGTGCCAGCAGCTTAACAGGGAGCTTCACCGGGGAGCTGTTTTTC; CDR3 protein: CASSLTGSFTGELFF
V gene: TRBV6-6; CDR3 length: 15; clone size: few; D gene: TRBD2; J gene: TRBJ2-2; CDR3 DNA: TGTGCCAGCAGTTACTTCACCGGGGGGAGCGGGGAGCTGTTTTTT; CDR3 protein: CASSYFTGGSGELFF
V gene: TRBV7-3; CDR3 length: 15; clone size: many; D gene: TRBD2; J gene: TRBJ2-5; CDR3 DNA: TGTGCCAGCAGCTTGGTTGGCGGGAGATCAGAGACCCAGTACTTC; CDR3 protein: CASSLVGGRSETQYF
V gene: TRBV7-2; CDR3 length: 15; clone size: NA; D gene: NA; J gene: TRBJ2-7; CDR3 DNA: TGTGCCAGCAGCCCTCTCGGGACGGTCTCGAACGAGCAGTACTTC; CDR3 protein: CASSPLGTVSNEQYF
V gene: TRBV7-6; CDR3 length: 15; clone size: NA; D gene: TRBD2; J gene: TRBJ2-1; CDR3 DNA: TGTGCCAGCAGCCTACTAGCGGAGGCCCCAAATGAGCAGTTCTTC; CDR3 protein: CASSLLAEAPNEQFF
V gene: TRBV2; CDR3 length: 13; clone size: few; D gene: NA; J gene: TRBJ2-7; CDR3 DNA: TGTGCCGCCTCGGGGGGCGTATCCTACGAGCAGTACTTC; CDR3 protein: CAASGGVSYEQYF
V gene: TRBV6-2/TRBV6-3; CDR3 length: 14; clone size: few; D gene: TRBD2; J gene: TRBJ2-3; CDR3 DNA: TGTGCCAGCAGGGCCAGCGGGAGAGTGGAGACGCAGTATTTT; CDR3 protein: CASRASGRVETQYF
V gene: TRBV12-3/TRBV12-4; CDR3 length: 15; clone size: NA; D gene: NA; J gene: TRBJ2-1; CDR3 DNA: TGTGCCAGCAGCCAGATGGGGGGAGTGGGCAATGAGCAGTTCTTC; CDR3 protein: CASSQMGGVGNEQFF
V gene: TRBV19; CDR3 length: 16; clone size: few; D gene: NA; J gene: TRBJ2-1; CDR3 DNA: TGTGCCAGTAGTACCCGGACAGCCCTGTCCTACAATGAGCAGTTCTTC; CDR3 protein: CASSTRTALSYNEQFF
V gene: TRBV6-1; CDR3 length: 16; clone size: few; D gene: TRBD1; J gene: TRBJ1-1; CDR3 DNA: TGTGCCAGCAGCTCTGGACAGGCGGTACTGAACACTGAAGCTTTCTTT; CDR3 protein: CASSSGQAVLNTEAFF
V gene: TRBV6-2/TRBV6-3; CDR3 length: 15; clone size: few; D gene: NA; J gene: TRBJ2-2; CDR3 DNA: TGTGCCAGCAGCTCGGTTAGCGCGAACACCGGGGAGCTGTTTTTT; CDR3 protein: CASSSVSANTGELFF
V gene: TRBV20-1; CDR3 length: 14; clone size: NA; D gene: TRBD1; J gene: TRBJ2-7; CDR3 DNA: TGCAGTGTCTCACGAGGGACAGGGGTCTACGAGCAGTACTTC; CDR3 protein: CSVSRGTGVYEQYF
V gene: TRBV29-1; CDR3 length: 13; clone size: few; D gene: NA; J gene: TRBJ1-2; CDR3 DNA: TGCAGCGTTGTCCTGGGAAGTGACTATGGCTACACCTTC; CDR3 protein: CSVVLGSDYGYTF
V gene: TRBV28; CDR3 length: 17; clone size: NA; D gene: TRBD2; J gene: TRBJ2-6; CDR3 DNA: TGTGCCAGCAGTCCGATCCTAGCGGGATCTGGGGCCAACGTCCTGACTTTC; CDR3 protein: CASSPILAGSGANVLTF
V gene: TRBV6-2/TRBV6-3; CDR3 length: 14; clone size: few; D gene: NA; J gene: TRBJ2-7; CDR3 DNA: TGTGCCAGCAGTAGCGTCCGAAGCTCCTACGAGCAGCACTTC; CDR3 protein: CASSSVRSSYEQHF
V gene: TRBV27; CDR3 length: 13; clone size: few; D gene: NA; J gene: TRBJ2-2; CDR3 DNA: TGTGCCAGCAGTTCCAGACCCGGGGGGGAGCTGTTTTTT; CDR3 protein: CASSSRPGGELFF
V gene: TRBV28; CDR3 length: 18; clone size: NA; D gene: NA; J gene: TRBJ2-5; CDR3 DNA: TGTGCCAGCAGTCCATTTCCCACCGGTACAGCAATTCAAGAGACCCAGTACTTC; CDR3 protein: CASSPFPTGTAIQETQYF
V gene: TRBV28; CDR3 length: 14; clone size: NA; D gene: NA; J gene: TRBJ2-7; CDR3 DNA: TGTGCCAGCAGTCGGGCGGAGGTGAGGTACGAGCAGTACTTC; CDR3 protein: CASSRAEVRYEQYF
V gene: TRBV25-1; CDR3 length: 15; clone size: few; D gene: TRBD1; J gene: TRBJ2-3; CDR3 DNA: TGTGCCAGCAGTGGAAACAGGGGGGACACAGATACGCAGTATTTT; CDR3 protein: CASSGNRGDTDTQYF
V gene: TRBV6-5; CDR3 length: 15; clone size: few; D gene: TRBD1; J gene: TRBJ2-7; CDR3 DNA: TGTGCCAGCAGCTCCCGGGACAGGGCCGCCTACGAGCAGTACTTC; CDR3 protein: CASSSRDRAAYEQYF
V gene: TRBV6-1; CDR3 length: 16; clone size: few; D gene: TRBD1; J gene: TRBJ1-1; CDR3 DNA: TGTGCCAGCAGTGGCCGGGACAGGGGCAAGTACACTGAAGCTTTCTTT; CDR3 protein: CASSGRDRGKYTEAFF
V gene: TRBV27; CDR3 length: 16; clone size: NA; D gene: TRBD2; J gene: TRBJ2-7; CDR3 DNA: TGTGCCAGCAGTTTATATGCGGGAGACCCGACCTACGAGCAGTACTTC; CDR3 protein: CASSLYAGDPTYEQYF
V gene: TRBV27; CDR3 length: 13; clone size: many; D gene: TRBD1; J gene: TRBJ1-2; CDR3 DNA: TGTGCCAGCAGTTTATCGGACAGGGTAGGCTACACCTTC; CDR3 protein: CASSLSDRVGYTF
V gene: TRBV28; CDR3 length: 17; clone size: few; D gene: NA; J gene: TRBJ2-3; CDR3 DNA: TGTGCCAGCAGTTTATGGGGGGGGACAGCTAGCACAGATACGCAGTATTTT; CDR3 protein: CASSLWGGTASTDTQYF
V gene: TRBV5-1; CDR3 length: 15; clone size: many; D gene: TRBD1; J gene: TRBJ1-2; CDR3 DNA: TGCGCCAGCAGCTCCGGGACAGGCCCGAACTATGGCTACACCTTC; CDR3 protein: CASSSGTGPNYGYTF
V gene: TRBV11-2; CDR3 length: 15; clone size: NA; D gene: TRBD1; J gene: TRBJ2-3; CDR3 DNA: TGTGCCAGCAGCCCCACCCTCGGACAGGGGAATACGCAGTATTTT; CDR3 protein: CASSPTLGQGNTQYF
V gene: TRBV24-1; CDR3 length: 13; clone size: few; D gene: NA; J gene: TRBJ2-2; CDR3 DNA: TGTGCCACCAGTGTAGAAAACACCGGGGAGCTGTTTTTT; CDR3 protein: CATSVENTGELFF
V gene: TRBV30; CDR3 length: 13; clone size: many; D gene: TRBD2; J gene: TRBJ2-7; CDR3 DNA: TGTGCCTGGAGACTAGCGGGATCCTACGAGCAGTACTTC; CDR3 protein: CAWRLAGSYEQYF
V gene: TRBV28; CDR3 length: 15; clone size: NA; D gene: NA; J gene: TRBJ2-2; CDR3 DNA: TGTGCCAGCAGTTTTGGAGGACAGTCCTCAAGGGAGCTGCTTTTT; CDR3 protein: CASSFGGQSSRELLF
V gene: TRBV28; CDR3 length: 14; clone size: few; D gene: TRBD1; J gene: TRBJ1-1; CDR3 DNA: TGTGCCAGCAGTGCGCCTCAGGGGGCCACTGAAGCTTTCTTT; CDR3 protein: CASSAPQGATEAFF
V gene: TRBV20-1; CDR3 length: 12; clone size: NA; D gene: NA; J gene: TRBJ1-5; CDR3 DNA: TGCAGTGCTAGACAGGGCAATCAGCCCCAGCATTTT; CDR3 protein: CSARQGNQPQHF
V gene: TRBV6-5; CDR3 length: 15; clone size: few; D gene: NA; J gene: TRBJ2-7; CDR3 DNA: TGTGCCAGCAGTTACTCTTCTAGCGTAGTCTACGAGCAGTACTTC; CDR3 protein: CASSYSSSVVYEQYF
V gene: TRBV11-3; CDR3 length: 15; clone size: NA; D gene: NA; J gene: TRBJ1-2; CDR3 DNA: TGTGCCAGCAGCTTAGAGGGGCAGGTCCACTATGGCTACACCTTC; CDR3 protein: CASSLEGQVHYGYTF
V gene: TRBV7-9; CDR3 length: 14; clone size: NA; D gene: NA; J gene: TRBJ1-2; CDR3 DNA: TGTGCCAGCAGCCCAGGAGGGGACAACTATGGCTACACCTTC; CDR3 protein: CASSPGGDNYGYTF
V gene: TRBV19; CDR3 length: 12; clone size: NA; D gene: NA; J gene: TRBJ2-1; CDR3 DNA: TGTGCCAGTAGTTTTCTTCTCAATGAGCAGTTCTTC; CDR3 protein: CASSFLLNEQFF
V gene: TRBV20-1; CDR3 length: 13; clone size: NA; D gene: NA; J gene: TRBJ1-6; CDR3 DNA: TGCAGTTCGCAAGGGGATAGAGGCTCACCCCTCCACTTT; CDR3 protein: CSSQGDRGSPLHF
V gene: TRBV6-2/TRBV6-3; CDR3 length: 13; clone size: many; D gene: NA; J gene: TRBJ1-1; CDR3 DNA: TGTGCCAGCAGTTACCGAGGGTTTTCTGAAGCTTTCTTT; CDR3 protein: CASSYRGFSEAFF
V gene: TRBV4-3; CDR3 length: 17; clone size: NA; D gene: NA; J gene: TRBJ2-1; CDR3 DNA: TGCGCCAGCAGCCAAGATGGCACCGGACGCTTCTACAATGAGCAGTTCTTC; CDR3 protein: CASSQDGTGRFYNEQFF
V gene: TRBV27; CDR3 length: 14; clone size: few; D gene: NA; J gene: TRBJ2-2; CDR3 DNA: TGTGCCAGCAGTCCCAGCTTGGGGACCGGGGAGCTGTTTTTT; CDR3 protein: CASSPSLGTGELFF